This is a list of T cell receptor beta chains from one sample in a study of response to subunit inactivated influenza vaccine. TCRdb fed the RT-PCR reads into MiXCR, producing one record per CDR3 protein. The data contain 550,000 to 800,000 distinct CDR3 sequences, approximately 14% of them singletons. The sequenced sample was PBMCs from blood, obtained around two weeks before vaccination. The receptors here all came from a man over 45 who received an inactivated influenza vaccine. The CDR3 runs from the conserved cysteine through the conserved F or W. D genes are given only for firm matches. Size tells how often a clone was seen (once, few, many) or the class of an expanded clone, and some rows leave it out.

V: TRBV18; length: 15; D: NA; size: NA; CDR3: CASSPTGVFSHEAFF
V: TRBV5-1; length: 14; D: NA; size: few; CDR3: CASWDIGNTGELFF
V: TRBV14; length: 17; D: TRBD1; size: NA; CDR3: CASSPRDRGLLNYEQYF
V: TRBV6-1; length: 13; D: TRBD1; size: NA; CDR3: CASRPNRGETQYF
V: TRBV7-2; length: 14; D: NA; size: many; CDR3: CASSFGGSSYEQYF
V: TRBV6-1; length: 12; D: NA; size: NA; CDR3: CASDHLPGELFF
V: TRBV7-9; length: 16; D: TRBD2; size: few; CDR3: CASSLRTSGRVDTQYF
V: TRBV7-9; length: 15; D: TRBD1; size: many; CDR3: CASSTGGIRGTEAFF
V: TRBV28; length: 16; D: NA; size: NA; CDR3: CASSFRGSPSNQPQHF
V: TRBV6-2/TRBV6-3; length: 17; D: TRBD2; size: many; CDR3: CASSSPRGGENTGELFF
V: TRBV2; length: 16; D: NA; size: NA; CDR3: CASRAISGIAYNEQFF
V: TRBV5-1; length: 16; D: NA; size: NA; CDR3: CASSQEQQTSSYEQYF
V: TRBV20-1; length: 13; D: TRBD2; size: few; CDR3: CSASVGLAFIQYF
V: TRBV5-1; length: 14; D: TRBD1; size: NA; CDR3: CASGGGTAYDGYTF
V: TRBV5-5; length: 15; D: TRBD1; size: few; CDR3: CASSLMGQGIDTQYF
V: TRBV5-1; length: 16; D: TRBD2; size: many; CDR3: CASSLVTSGEYNEQFF
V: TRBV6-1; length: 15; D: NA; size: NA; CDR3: CASRISIANPNEQFF
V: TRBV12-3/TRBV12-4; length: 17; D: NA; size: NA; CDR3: CASSLWGPQEHSDTQYF
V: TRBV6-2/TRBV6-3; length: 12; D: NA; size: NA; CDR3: CASSLSGRVQFF
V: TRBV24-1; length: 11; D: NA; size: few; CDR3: CATMGNNEQFF
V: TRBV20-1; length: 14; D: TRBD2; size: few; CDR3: CSASKTSGEETQYF
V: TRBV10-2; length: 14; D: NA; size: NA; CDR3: CASSESGGAYGYTF
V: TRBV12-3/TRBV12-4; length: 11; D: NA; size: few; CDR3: CASRGSLSYTF
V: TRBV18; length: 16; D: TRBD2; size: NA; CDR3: CASSPIWDPPGGEQYF
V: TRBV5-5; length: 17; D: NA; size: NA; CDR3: CASSLWPRGPLNQPQHF
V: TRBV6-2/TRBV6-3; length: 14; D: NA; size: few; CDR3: CASAGPINTGELFF
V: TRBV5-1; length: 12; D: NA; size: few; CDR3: CASSSGRSEAFF
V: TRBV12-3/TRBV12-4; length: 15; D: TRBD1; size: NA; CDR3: CASSPIHRGGQPQHF
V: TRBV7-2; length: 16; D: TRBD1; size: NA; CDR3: CASSKQGASVGETQYF
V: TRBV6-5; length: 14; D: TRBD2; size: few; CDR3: CASSYSGGANEQFF
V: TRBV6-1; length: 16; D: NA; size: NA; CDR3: CASSGGYGQLDEKLFF
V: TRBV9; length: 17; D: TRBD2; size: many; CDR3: CASSVDRGGSGANVLTF
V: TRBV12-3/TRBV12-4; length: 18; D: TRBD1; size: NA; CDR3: CACSQTATGGLAKNIQYF
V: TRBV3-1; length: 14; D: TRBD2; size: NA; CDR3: CASSPGTRPYEQYF
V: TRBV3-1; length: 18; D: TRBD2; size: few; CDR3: CASSPGVAGLKIQETQYF